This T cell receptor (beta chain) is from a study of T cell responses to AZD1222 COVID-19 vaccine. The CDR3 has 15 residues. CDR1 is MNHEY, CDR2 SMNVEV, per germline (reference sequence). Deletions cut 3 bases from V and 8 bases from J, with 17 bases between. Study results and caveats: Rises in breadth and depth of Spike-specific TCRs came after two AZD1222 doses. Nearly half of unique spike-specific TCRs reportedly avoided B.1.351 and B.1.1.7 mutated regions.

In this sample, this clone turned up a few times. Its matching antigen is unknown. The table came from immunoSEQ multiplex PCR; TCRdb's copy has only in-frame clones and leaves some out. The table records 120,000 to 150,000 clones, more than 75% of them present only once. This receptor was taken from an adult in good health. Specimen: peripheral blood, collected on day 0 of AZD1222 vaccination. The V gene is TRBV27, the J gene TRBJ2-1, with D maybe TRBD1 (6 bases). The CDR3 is CASSLDTQGSDEQFF. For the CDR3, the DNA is TGTGCCAGCAGTTTGGACACCCAGGGGAGCGATGAGCAGTTCTTC.